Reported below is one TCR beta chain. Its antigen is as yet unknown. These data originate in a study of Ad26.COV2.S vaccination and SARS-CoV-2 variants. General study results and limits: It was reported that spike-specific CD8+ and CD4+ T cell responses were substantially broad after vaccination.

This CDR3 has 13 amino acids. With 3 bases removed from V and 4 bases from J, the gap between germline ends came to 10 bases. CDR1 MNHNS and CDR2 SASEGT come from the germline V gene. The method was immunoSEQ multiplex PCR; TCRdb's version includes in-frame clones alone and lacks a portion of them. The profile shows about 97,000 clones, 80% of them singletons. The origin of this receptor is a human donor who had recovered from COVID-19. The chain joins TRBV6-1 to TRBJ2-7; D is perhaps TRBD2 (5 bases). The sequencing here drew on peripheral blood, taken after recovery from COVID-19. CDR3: CASSDGQRYEQYF. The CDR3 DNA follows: TGTGCCAGCAGTGATGGGCAGCGGTACGAGCAGTACTTC.